This T cell receptor (beta chain) was profiled in a study of beta chain features in type 1 diabetes. The investigators reverse transcribed all of the isolated RNA, so they sequenced expressed TCRB transcripts. Clones were sequenced by immunoSEQ multiplex PCR, and TCRdb holds only the in-frame ones, with some missing. The sample lists under 950,000 clones, roughly a sixth occurring once. The CDR3 runs 17 residues. V lost 1 base to trimming and J lost 3 bases; unmatched junction nucleotides: 12. The germline V gene has CDR1 LGHNA and CDR2 YSLEER. This clone was counted a few times. Material for sequencing was naive CD4+ T cells from blood. J is TRBJ2-7 and V is TRBV4-3; 7 bases agree with TRBD1. The TCR was taken from a young woman in good health. CDR3 sequence: CASSQVAGGNPSYEQYF. The CDR3 region has the DNA TGCGCCAGCAGCCAAGTCGCAGGGGGAAACCCCAGCTACGAGCAGTACTTC.